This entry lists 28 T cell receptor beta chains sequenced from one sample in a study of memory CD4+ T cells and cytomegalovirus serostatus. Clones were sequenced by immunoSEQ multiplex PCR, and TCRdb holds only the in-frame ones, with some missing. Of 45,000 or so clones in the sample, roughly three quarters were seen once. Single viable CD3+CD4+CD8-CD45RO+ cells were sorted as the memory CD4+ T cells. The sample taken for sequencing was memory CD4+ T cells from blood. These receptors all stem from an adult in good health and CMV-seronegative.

The CDR3 bases are TGTGCCAGCTCCATGGGGAGGGGATATACGCAGTATTTT. Protein product: CASSMGRGYTQYF. The rearrangement links TRBV2 to TRBJ2-3, with 7 positions matching TRBD2. Per the germline V gene, CDR1 is SNHLY and CDR2 is FYNNEI. V lost 8 bases and J lost 7; bases outside the gene matches: 9. The CDR3 totals 13 residues.

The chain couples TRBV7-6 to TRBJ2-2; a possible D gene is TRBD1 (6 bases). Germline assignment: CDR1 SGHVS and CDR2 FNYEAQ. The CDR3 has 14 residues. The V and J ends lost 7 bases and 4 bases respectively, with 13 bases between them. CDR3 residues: CASTGQPATGELFF. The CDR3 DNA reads TGTGCCAGCACAGGACAGCCAGCCACCGGGGAGCTGTTTTTT.

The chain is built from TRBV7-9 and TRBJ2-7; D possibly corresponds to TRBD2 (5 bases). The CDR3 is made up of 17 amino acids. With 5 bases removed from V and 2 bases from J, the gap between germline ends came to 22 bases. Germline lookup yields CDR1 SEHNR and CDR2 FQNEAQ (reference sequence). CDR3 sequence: CASSPSPNRGLTYEQYF. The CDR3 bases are TGTGCCAGCAGCCCATCTCCTAATCGCGGACTGACCTACGAGCAGTACTTC.

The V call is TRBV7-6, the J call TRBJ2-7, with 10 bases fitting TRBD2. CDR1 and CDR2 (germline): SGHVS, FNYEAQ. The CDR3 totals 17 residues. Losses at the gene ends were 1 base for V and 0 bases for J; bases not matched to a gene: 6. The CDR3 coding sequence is TGTGCCAGCAGCTTAGGGCCTAGCGGGGGAAGCTCCTACGAGCAGTACTTC. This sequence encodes CASSLGPSGGSSYEQYF.

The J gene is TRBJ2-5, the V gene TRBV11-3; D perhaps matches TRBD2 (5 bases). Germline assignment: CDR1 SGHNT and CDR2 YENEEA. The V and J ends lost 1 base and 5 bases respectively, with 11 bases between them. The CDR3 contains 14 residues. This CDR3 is CASSLVSGSETQYF. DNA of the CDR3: TGTGCCAGCAGCTTAGTTAGTGGGAGTGAGACCCAGTACTTC.

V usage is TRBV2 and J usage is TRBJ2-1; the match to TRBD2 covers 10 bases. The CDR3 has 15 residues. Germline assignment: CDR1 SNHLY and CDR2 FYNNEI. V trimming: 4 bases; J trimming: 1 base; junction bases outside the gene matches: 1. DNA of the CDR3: TGTGCCAGCAGTGTTAGCGGGAGGTCCTACAATGAGCAGTTCTTC. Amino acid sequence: CASSVSGRSYNEQFF.

The CDR3 nucleotides are TGTGCCAGCAGCTTAAACAGGGGGTCGGGGCAGCCCCAGCATTTT. Protein product: CASSLNRGSGQPQHF. The chain joins TRBV7-8 to TRBJ1-5; 8 bases are shared with TRBD1. Germline-derived CDR1 and CDR2 are SGHVS and FQNEAQ. J gave up 7 bases and V 2 bases, and 7 bases lay outside the gene matches. The CDR3 runs to 15 residues. The full variable domain, with the rest looked up from reference TRBV7-8 and TRBJ1-5, is GAGVSQSPRYKVAKRGQDVALRCDPISGHVSLFWYQQALGQGPEFLTYFQNEAQLDKSGLPSDRFFAERPEGSVSTLKIQRTQQEDSAVYLCASSLNRGSGQPQHFGDGTRLSIL.

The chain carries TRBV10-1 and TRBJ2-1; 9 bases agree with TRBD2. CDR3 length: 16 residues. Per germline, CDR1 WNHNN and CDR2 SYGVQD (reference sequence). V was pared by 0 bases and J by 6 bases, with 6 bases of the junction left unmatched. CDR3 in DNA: TGCGCCAGCAGTGAGTCGTCCCTAGCGGGAACCAATGAGCAGTTCTTC. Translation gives CASSESSLAGTNEQFF.

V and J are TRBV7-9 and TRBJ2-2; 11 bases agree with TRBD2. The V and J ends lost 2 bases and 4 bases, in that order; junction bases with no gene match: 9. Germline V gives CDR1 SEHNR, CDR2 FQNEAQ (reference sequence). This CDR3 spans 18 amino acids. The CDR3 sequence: CASSLSWLAGGSTGELFF. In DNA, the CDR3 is TGTGCCAGCAGCTTAAGTTGGCTAGCGGGAGGAAGCACCGGGGAGCTGTTTTTT. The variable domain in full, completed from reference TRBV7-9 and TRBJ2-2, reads DTGVSQNPRHKITKRGQNVTFRCDPISEHNRLYWYRQTLGQGPEFLTYFQNEAQLEKSRLLSDRFSAERPKGSFSTLEIQRTEQGDSAMYLCASSLSWLAGGSTGELFFGEGSRLTVL.

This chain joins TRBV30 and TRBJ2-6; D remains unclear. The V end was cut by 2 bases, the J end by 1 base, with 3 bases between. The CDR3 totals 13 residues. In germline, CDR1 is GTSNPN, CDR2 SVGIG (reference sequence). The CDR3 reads CAWSISGANVLTF. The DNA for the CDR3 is TGTGCCTGGAGTATATCTGGGGCCAACGTCCTGACTTTC.

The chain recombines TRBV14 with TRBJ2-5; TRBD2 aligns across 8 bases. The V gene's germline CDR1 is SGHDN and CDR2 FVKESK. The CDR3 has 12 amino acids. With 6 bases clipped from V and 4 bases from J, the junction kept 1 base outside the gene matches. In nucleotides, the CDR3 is TGTGCCAGCAGGCTAGCGGGAGAGACCCAGTACTTC. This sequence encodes CASRLAGETQYF.

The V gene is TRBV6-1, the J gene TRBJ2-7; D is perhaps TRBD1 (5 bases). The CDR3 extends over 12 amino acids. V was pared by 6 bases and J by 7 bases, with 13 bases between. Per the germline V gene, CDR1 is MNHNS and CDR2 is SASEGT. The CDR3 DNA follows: TGTGCCAGCAGCTCGCAGGGTTGGGAGCAGTACTTC. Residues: CASSSQGWEQYF.

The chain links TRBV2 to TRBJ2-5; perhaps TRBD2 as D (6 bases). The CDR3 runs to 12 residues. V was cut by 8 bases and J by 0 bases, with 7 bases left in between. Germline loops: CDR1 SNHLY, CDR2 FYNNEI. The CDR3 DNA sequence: TGTGCCAGCCGGGACTACCAAGAGACCCAGTACTTC. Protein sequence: CASRDYQETQYF.

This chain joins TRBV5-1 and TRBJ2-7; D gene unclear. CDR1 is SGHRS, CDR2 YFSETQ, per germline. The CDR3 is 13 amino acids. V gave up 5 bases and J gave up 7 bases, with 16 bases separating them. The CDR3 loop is CASRRWQVDEQYF. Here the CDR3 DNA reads TGCGCCAGCAGAAGATGGCAGGTTGATGAGCAGTACTTC. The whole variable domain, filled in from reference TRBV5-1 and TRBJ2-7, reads KAGVTQTPRYLIKTRGQQVTLSCSPISGHRSVSWYQQTPGQGLQFLFEYFSETQRNKGNFPGRFSGRQFSNSRSEMNVSTLELGDSALYLCASRRWQVDEQYFGPGTRLTVT.

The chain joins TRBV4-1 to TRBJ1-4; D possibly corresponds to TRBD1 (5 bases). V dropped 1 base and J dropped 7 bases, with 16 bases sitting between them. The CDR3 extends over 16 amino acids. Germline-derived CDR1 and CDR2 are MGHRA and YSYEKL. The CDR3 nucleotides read TGCGCCAGCAGCCAAGTACTAAGGAGGGGCGGTGAAAAACTGTTTTTT. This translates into CASSQVLRRGGEKLFF.

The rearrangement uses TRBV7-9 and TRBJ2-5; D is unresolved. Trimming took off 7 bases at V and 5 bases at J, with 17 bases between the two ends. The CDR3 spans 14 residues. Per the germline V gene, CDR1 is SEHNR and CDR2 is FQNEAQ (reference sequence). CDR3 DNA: TGTGCCAGCACCCGAGCTTCCGGGTTTGAGACCCAGTACTTC. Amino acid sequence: CASTRASGFETQYF.

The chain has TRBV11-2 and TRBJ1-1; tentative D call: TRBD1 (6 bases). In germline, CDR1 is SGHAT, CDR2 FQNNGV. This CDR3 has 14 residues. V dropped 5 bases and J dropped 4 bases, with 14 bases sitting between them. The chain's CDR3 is CASSRGGFFTEAFF. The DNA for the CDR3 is TGTGCCAGCAGCAGAGGGGGTTTTTTCACTGAAGCTTTCTTT. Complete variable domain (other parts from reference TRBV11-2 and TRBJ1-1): EAGVAQSPRYKIIEKRQSVAFWCNPISGHATLYWYQQILGQGPKLLIQFQNNGVVDDSQLPKDRFSAERLKGVDSTLKIQPAKLEDSAVYLCASSRGGFFTEAFFGQGTRLTVV.

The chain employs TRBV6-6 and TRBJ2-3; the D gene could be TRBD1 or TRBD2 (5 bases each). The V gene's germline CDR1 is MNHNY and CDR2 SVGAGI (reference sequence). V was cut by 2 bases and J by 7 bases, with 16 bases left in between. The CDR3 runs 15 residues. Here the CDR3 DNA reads TGTGCCAGCAGTTACCCCGGGACCAGATACAATACGCAGTATTTT. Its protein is CASSYPGTRYNTQYF.

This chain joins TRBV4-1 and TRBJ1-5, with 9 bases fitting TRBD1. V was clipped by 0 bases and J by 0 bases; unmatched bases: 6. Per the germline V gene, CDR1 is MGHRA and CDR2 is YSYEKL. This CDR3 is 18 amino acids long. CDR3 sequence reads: CASSQDIGTGFSNQPQHF. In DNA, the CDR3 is TGCGCCAGCAGCCAAGATATTGGGACAGGGTTTAGCAATCAGCCCCAGCATTTT.

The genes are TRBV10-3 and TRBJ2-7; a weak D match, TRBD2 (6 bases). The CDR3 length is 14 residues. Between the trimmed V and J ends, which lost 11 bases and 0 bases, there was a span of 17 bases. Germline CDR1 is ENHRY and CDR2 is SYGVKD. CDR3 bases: TGTGCCCTCGGGTCTAGCGCGAGCTCCTACGAGCAGTACTTC. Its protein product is CALGSSASSYEQYF.

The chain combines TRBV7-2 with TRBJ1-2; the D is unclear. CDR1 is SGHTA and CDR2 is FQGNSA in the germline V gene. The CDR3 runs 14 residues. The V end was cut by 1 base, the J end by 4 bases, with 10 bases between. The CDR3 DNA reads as TGTGCCAGCAGCTTAGTTGATAGGTCCTATGGCTACACCTTC. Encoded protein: CASSLVDRSYGYTF.

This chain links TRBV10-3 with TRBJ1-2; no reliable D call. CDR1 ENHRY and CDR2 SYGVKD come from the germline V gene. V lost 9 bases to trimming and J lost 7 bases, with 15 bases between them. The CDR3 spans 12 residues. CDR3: CAISGDGVGYTF. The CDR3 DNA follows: TGTGCCATATCCGGGGATGGGGTTGGCTACACCTTC.

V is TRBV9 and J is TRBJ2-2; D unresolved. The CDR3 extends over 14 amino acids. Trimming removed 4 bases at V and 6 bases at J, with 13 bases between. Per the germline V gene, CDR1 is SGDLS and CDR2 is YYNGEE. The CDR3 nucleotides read TGTGCCAGCAGCACCCAATCTGGATCCGGGGAGCTGTTTTTT. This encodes CASSTQSGSGELFF. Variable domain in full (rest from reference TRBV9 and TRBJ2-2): DSGVTQTPKHLITATGQRVTLRCSPRSGDLSVYWYQQSLDQGLQFLIQYYNGEERAKGNILERFSAQQFPDLHSELNLSSLELGDSALYFCASSTQSGSGELFFGEGSRLTVL.

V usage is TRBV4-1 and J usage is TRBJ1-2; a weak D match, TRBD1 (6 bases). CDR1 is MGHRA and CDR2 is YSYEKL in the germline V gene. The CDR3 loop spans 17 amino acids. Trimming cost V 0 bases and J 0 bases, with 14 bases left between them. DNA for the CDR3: TGCGCCAGCAGCCAAGACAGGGGTTTGGTGGCTAACTATGGCTACACCTTC. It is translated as CASSQDRGLVANYGYTF.

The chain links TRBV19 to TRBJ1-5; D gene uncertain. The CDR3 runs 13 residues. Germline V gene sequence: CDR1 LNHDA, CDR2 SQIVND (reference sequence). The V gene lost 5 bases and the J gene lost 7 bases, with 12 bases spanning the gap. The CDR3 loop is CASSDTHGQPQHF. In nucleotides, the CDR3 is TGTGCCAGTAGTGACACCCACGGGCAGCCCCAGCATTTT.

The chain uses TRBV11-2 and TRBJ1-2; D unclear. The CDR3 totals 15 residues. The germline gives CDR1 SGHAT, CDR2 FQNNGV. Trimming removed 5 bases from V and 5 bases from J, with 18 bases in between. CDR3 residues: CASSPGVARGYGYTF. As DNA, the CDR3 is TGTGCCAGCAGCCCCGGAGTGGCGAGAGGATATGGCTACACCTTC.

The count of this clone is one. CDR3 DNA sequence: TGTGCCAGAAGCTTGGCAGGGTCGAGGACCTTC. It is translated as CARSLAGSRTF. The rearrangement uses TRBV5-3 and TRBJ1-2; D perhaps matches TRBD1 (5 bases). TRBV5-3 counts as an open reading frame of uncertain function. CDR3 size: 11 residues. The germline V and J ends were trimmed by 0 bases and 14 bases, with 11 bases remaining between them.

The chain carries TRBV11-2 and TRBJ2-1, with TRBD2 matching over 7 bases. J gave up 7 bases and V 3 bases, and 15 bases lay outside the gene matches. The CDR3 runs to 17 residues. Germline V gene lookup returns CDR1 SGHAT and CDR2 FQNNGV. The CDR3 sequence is CASSFSLATSHRNEQFF. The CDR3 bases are TGTGCCAGCAGCTTCAGTCTGGCGACTAGCCATCGGAATGAGCAGTTCTTC.